The entry below describes one TCR beta chain. This record belongs to a study of control samples from healthy donors and cancer patients. Libraries were prepared by immunoSEQ multiplex PCR; TCRdb keeps only in-frame clonotypes and omits some of them. The data show 70,000 to 90,000 clones, roughly 89% seen once. This CDR3 is 16 amino acids long. CDR1 and CDR2 (germline): SGHTA, FQGNSA. Trimming took 5 bases from V and 5 from J; bases not matched to a gene: 8. Sequenced input: PBMCs. The TCR sequence derives from an older woman with head and neck cancer. The chain joins TRBV7-2 to TRBJ2-1, with TRBD2 identical over 11 bases. The CDR3 reads CASSILGLAVHNEQFF. The CDR3 region has the DNA TGTGCCAGCAGCATTTTGGGACTAGCGGTCCACAATGAGCAGTTCTTC.